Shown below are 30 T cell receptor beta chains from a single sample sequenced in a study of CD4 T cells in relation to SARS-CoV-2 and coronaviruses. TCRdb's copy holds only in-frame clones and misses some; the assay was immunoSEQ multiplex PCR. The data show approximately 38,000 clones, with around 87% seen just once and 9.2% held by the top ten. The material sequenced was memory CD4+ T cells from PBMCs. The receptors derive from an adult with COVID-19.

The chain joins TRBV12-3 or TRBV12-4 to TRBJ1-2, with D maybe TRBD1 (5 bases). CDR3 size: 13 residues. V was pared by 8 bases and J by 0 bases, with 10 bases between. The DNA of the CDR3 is TGTGCCAGCGCAGGGTTTGCTAACTATGGCTACACCTTC. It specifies CASAGFANYGYTF.

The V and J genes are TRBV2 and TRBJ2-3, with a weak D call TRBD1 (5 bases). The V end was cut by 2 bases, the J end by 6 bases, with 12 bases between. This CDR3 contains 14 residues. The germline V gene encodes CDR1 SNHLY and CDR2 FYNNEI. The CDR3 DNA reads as TGTGCCAGCAGTGAAAGGCACCCAGGGGATACGCAGTATTTT. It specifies CASSERHPGDTQYF.

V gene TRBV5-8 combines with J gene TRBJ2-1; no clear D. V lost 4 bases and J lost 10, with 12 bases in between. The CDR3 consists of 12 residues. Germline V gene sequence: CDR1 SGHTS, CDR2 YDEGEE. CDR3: CASSQVYGEQFF. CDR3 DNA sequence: TGTGCCAGCAGCCAAGTTTACGGGGAGCAGTTCTTC.

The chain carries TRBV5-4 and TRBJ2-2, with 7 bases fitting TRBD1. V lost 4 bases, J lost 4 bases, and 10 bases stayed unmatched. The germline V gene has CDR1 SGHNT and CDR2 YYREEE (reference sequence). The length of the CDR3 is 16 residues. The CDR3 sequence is CASSAADRAITGELFF. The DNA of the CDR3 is TGTGCCAGCAGCGCGGCCGACAGGGCGATCACCGGGGAGCTGTTTTTT.

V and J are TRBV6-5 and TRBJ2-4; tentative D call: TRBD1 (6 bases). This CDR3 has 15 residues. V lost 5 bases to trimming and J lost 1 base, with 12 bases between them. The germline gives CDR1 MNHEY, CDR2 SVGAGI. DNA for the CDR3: TGTGCCAGCAGTAGGGGGTTGGACGCCAAAAACATTCAGTACTTC. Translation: CASSRGLDAKNIQYF.

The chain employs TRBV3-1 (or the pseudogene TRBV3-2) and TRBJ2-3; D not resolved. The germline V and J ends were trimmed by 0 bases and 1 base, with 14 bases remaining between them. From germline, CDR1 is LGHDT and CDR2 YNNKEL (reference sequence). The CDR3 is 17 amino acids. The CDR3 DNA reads TGTGCCAGCAGCCAAGATCCCGCCGACTCGGGCACAGATACGCAGTATTTT. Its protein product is CASSQDPADSGTDTQYF.

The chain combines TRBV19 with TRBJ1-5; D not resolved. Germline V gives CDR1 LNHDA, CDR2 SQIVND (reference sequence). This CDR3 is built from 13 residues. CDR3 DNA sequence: TGTGCAGCAGGCAGAGATAGCAATCAGCCCCAGCATTTT. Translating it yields CAAGRDSNQPQHF.

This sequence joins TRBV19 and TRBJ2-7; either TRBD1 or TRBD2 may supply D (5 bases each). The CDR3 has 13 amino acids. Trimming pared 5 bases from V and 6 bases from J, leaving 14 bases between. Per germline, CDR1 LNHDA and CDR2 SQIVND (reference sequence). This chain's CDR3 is CASSLTWDREQYF. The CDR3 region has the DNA TGTGCCAGTAGTCTAACATGGGACCGCGAGCAGTACTTC.

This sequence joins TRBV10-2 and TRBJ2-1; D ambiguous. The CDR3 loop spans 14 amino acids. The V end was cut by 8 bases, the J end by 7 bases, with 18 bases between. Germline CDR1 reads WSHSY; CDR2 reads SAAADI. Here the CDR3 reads CASRSGSWANEQFF. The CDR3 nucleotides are TGCGCCAGCCGTTCGGGCTCCTGGGCTAATGAGCAGTTCTTC.

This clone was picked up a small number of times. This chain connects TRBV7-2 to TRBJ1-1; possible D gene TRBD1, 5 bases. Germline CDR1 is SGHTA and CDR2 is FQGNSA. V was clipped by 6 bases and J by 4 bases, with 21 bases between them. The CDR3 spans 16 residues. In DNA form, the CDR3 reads TGTGCCAGCAGGTCTCGTCCGACAGCGGGAGGCACTGAAGCTTTCTTT. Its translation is CASRSRPTAGGTEAFF.

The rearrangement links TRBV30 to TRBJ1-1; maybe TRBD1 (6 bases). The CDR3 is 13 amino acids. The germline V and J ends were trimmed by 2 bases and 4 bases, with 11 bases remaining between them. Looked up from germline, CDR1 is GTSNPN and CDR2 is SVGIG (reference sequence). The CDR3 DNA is TGTGCCTGGAGTACTAGCAGGGGCACTGAAGCTTTCTTT. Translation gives CAWSTSRGTEAFF.

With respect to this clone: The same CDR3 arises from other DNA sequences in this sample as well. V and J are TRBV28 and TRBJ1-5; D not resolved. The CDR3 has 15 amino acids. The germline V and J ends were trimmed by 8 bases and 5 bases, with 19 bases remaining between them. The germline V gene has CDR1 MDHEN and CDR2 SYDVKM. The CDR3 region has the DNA TGTGCCAGCTCTAGGGCGGGGAGTAGGGATCAGCCCCAGCATTTT. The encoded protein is CASSRAGSRDQPQHF.

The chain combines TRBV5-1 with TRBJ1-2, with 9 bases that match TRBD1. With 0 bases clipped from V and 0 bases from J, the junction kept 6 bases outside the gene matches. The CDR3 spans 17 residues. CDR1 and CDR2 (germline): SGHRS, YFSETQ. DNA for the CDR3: TGCGCCAGCAGCTTGGGGGGACAGGGTCAAGCTAACTATGGCTACACCTTC. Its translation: CASSLGGQGQANYGYTF.

As DNA, the CDR3 is TGTGCCAGCAGCTCCCTACTAGGAGACGATACGCAGTATTTT. Translation: CASSSLLGDDTQYF. V and J are TRBV7-9 and TRBJ2-3; a weak D match, TRBD2 (5 bases). V lost 4 bases, J lost 6 bases, and 14 bases lay in between. The CDR3 covers 14 residues. CDR1 and CDR2 from the germline V gene are SEHNR and FQNEAQ (reference sequence).

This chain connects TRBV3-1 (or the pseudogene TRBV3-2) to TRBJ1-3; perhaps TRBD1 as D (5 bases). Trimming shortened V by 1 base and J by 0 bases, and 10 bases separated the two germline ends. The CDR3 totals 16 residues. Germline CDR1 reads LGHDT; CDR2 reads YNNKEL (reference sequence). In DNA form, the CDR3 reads TGTGCCAGCAGCCAAGGAGGGACCAGCTCTGGAAACACCATATATTTT. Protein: CASSQGGTSSGNTIYF.

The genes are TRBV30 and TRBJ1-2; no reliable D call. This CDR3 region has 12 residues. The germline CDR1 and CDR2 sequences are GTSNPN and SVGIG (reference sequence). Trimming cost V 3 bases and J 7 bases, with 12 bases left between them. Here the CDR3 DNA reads TGTGCCTGGAGGGAGGGAAGGGCTGGCTACACCTTC. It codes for CAWREGRAGYTF.

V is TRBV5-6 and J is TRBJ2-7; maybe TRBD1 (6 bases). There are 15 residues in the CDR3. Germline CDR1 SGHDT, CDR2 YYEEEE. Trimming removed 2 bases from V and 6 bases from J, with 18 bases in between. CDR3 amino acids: CASSFRQAGRLEQYF. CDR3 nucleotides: TGTGCCAGCAGCTTTCGACAGGCCGGTCGGCTCGAGCAGTACTTC. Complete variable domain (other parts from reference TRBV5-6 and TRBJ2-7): DAGVTQSPTHLIKTRGQQVTLRCSPKSGHDTVSWYQQALGQGPQFIFQYYEEEERQRGNFPDRFSGHQFPNYSSELNVNALLLGDSALYLCASSFRQAGRLEQYFGPGTRLTVT.

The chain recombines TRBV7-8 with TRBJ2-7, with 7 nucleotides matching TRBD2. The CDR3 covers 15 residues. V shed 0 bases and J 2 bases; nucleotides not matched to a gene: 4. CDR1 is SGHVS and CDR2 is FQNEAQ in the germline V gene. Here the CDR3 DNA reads TGTGCCAGCAGCTTAGCGGGGGGGACGACCTACGAGCAGTACTTC. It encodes CASSLAGGTTYEQYF.

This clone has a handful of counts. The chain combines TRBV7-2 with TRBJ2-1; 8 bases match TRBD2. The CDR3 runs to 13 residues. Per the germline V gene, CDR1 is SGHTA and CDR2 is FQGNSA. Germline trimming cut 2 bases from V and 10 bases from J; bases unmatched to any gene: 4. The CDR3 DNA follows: TGTGCCAGCAGCTTATCTCGGGGGGGGGAGCAGTTCTTC. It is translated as CASSLSRGGEQFF.

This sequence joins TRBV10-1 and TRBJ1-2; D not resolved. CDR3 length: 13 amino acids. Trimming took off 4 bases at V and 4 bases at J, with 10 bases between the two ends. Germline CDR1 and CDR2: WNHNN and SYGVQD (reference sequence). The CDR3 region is CASSGPNSYGYTF. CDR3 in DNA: TGCGCCAGCAGTGGACCGAACAGCTATGGCTACACCTTC.

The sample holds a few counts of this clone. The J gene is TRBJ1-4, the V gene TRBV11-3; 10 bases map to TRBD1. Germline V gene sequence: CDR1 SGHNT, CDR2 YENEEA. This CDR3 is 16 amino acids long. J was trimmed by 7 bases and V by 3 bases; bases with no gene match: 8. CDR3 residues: CASSFRIGTGVEKLFF. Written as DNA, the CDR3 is TGTGCCAGCAGCTTTCGTATCGGGACAGGGGTTGAAAAACTGTTTTTT.

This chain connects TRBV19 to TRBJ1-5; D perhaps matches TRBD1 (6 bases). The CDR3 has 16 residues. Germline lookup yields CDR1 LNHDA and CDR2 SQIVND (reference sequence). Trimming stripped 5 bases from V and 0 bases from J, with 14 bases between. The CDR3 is CASSRTQGNSNQPQHF. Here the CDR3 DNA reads TGTGCCAGTAGTCGGACTCAGGGGAATAGCAATCAGCCCCAGCATTTT.

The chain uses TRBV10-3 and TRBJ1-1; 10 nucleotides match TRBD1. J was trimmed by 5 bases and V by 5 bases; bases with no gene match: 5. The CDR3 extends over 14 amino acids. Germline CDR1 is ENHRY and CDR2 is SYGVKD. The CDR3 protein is CAISSTGGFTEAFF. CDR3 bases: TGTGCCATCAGTTCGACAGGGGGCTTTACTGAAGCTTTCTTT.

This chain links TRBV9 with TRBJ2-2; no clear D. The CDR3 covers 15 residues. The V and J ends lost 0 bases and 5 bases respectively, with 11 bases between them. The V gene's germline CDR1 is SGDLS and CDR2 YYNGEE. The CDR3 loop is CASSVGPRETGELFF. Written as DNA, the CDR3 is TGTGCCAGCAGCGTAGGTCCCAGAGAGACCGGGGAGCTGTTTTTT.

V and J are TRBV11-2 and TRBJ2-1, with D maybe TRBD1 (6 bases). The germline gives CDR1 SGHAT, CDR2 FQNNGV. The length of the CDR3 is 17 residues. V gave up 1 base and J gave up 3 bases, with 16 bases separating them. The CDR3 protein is CASSLAVTGLRYNEQFF. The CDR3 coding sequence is TGTGCCAGCAGCTTAGCCGTAACAGGGTTACGCTACAATGAGCAGTTCTTC. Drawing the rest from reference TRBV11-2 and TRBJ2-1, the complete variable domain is EAGVAQSPRYKIIEKRQSVAFWCNPISGHATLYWYQQILGQGPKLLIQFQNNGVVDDSQLPKDRFSAERLKGVDSTLKIQPAKLEDSAVYLCASSLAVTGLRYNEQFFGPGTRLTVL.

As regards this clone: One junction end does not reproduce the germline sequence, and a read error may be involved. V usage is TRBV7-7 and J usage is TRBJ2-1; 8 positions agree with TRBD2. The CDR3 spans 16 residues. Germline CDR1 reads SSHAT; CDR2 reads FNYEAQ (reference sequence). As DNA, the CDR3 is TGTGCTAGCAGCCTCCGGTCGGGGGGGGCCGGGAATGAGCAGTTCTTC. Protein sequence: CASSLRSGGAGNEQFF.

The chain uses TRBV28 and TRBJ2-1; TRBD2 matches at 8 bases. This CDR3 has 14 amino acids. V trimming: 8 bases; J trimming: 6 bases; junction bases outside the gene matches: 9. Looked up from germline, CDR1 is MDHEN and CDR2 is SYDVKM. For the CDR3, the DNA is TGTGCCAGCGTTAGGCCGGGACTAGTCAATGAGCAGTTCTTC. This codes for CASVRPGLVNEQFF. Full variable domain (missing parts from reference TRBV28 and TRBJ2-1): DVKVTQSSRYLVKRTGEKVFLECVQDMDHENMFWYRQDPGLGLRLIYFSYDVKMKEKGDIPEGYSVSREKKERFSLILESASTNQTSMYLCASVRPGLVNEQFFGPGTRLTVL.

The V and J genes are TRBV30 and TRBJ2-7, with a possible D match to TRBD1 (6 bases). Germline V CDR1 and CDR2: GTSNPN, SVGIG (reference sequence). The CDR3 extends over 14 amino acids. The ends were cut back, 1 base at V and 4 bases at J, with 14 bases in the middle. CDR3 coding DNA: TGTGCCTGGAGTGCCTACAGGGTTAGGTACGAGCAGTACTTC. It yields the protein CAWSAYRVRYEQYF.

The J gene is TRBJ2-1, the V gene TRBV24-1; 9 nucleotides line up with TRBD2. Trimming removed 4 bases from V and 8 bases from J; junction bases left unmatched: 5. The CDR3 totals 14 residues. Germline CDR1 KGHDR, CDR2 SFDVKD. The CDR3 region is CATSDSGGLDEQFF. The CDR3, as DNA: TGTGCCACCAGTGACAGCGGGGGGTTGGATGAGCAGTTCTTC.

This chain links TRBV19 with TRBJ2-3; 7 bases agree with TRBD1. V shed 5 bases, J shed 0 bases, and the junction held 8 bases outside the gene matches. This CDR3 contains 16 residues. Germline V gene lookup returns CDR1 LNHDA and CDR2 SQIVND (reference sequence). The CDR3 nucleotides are TGTGCCAGTAGTCACCCGGGACAGACTAGCACAGATACGCAGTATTTT. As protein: CASSHPGQTSTDTQYF. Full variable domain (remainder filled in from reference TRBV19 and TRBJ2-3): DGGITQSPKYLFRKEGQNVTLSCEQNLNHDAMYWYRQDPGQGLRLIYYSQIVNDFQKGDIAEGYSVSREKKESFPLTVTSAQKNPTAFYLCASSHPGQTSTDTQYFGPGTRLTVL.